Sequencing of this TCR beta chain was carried out in a study of cytomegalovirus exposure and HLA in healthy donors. Whole-study findings and limits: What a later analysis reportedly showed was that an Asian-associated ancestry cluster had fewer N-insertions than the approximately 700-donor mean.

Amplification used 60 Vbeta primers and 13 Jbeta primers. TCRdb keeps only in-frame clones here, not all; method: immunoSEQ multiplex PCR. The table includes about 190,000 clones, about 80% detected once. For this clone: The antigen is unknown.

After removal of 6 bases from V and 0 bases from J, the junction contained 8 bases not matched to a gene. Germline values: CDR1 SNHLY, CDR2 FYNNEI. The CDR3 runs 17 residues. The specimen was PBMCs. The clonotype originates from a woman between 50 and 59 years old in good health and CMV-seropositive. The J gene is TRBJ2-2, the V gene TRBV2; 9 bases align to TRBD2. The CDR3 sequence: CASRGNLAGSNTGELFF. In DNA form, the CDR3 reads TGTGCCAGCAGGGGGAATCTAGCGGGATCGAACACCGGGGAGCTGTTTTTT.